Listed below are T cell receptor beta chains from one sample, sequenced in a study of blood T cell repertoires in COVID-19. Clones were read by immunoSEQ multiplex PCR, and TCRdb kept only the in-frame ones, dropping some. The repertoire holds around 170,000 clones, with approximately 80% as singletons. The sequenced sample consisted of PBMCs or T cells enriched from blood (not recorded which). These receptor sequences come from a man aged 50-59 years who had recovered from COVID-19. CDR3s leave out the opening cysteine and the closing phenylalanine or tryptophan. Size is omitted from some rows. Given values are once, few, many or a class for expanded clones.

TRBJ2-3 | TRBV6-4 | 13 | many | ASSDSTGGADTQY
TRBJ1-5 | TRBV28 | 12 | - | ASSLLGGGQPQH
TRBJ1-4 | TRBV6-1 | 15 | - | ASSEVPGGSTNEKLF
TRBJ2-5 | TRBV4-1 | 17 | - | ASSQDRRRGQGHQETQY
TRBJ2-5 | TRBV11-2 | 13 | - | ASSLGGGAGETQY
TRBJ1-1 | TRBV6-5 | 13 | - | ASSYSMTDDTEAF
TRBJ1-1 | TRBV19 | 11 | - | ALCRQGVTEAF
TRBJ2-3 | TRBV5-6 | 12 | - | ASSLEGVTDTQY
TRBJ1-2 | TRBV5-8 | 11 | few | ASSLGTVYGYT
TRBJ2-7 | TRBV6-4 | 13 | once | ASSDPGGRGYEQY
TRBJ1-6 | TRBV18 | 10 | - | ASSQQDSPLH
TRBJ1-1 | TRBV19 | 11 | once | ASRNRGRTEAF
TRBJ1-2 | TRBV6-5 | 13 | - | ASRDRGRMVYGYT
TRBJ1-1 | TRBV7-9 | 10 | - | ASSFGNTEAF
TRBJ1-3 | TRBV25-1 | 10 | - | ASQASGNTIY
TRBJ2-5 | TRBV6-5 | 12 | - | ASRYRGTQETQY
TRBJ1-2 | TRBV9 | 15 | - | ASSVEWTGGFGNGYT
TRBJ1-5 | TRBV6-5 | 11 | - | ASSTGGNQPQH
TRBJ1-2 | TRBV7-2 | 13 | - | ASSLGGQGRDGYT
TRBJ2-2 | TRBV7-2 | 15 | - | ASSLAYRGPNTGELF
TRBJ2-7 | TRBV10-3 | 10 | once | AISAQGYEQY
TRBJ1-4 | TRBV4-1 | 13 | - | ASSYTGATNEKLF